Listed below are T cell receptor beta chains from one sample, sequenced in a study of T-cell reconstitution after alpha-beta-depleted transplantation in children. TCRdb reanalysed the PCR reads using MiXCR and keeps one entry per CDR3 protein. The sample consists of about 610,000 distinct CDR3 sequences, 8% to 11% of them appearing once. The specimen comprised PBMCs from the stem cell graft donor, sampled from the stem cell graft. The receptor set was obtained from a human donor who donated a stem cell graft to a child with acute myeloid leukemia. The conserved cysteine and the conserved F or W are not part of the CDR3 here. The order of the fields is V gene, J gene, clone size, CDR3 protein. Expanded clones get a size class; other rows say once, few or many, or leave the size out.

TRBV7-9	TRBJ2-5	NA	ASSPLANQETQY
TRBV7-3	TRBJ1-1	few	ASSFNDRGTEAF
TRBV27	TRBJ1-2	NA	ASRRAGGNYGYT
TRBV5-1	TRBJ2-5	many	ASSLEFETQY
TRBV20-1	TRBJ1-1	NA	SARGQGGTEAF
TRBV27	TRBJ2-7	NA	ASSGPTSYEQY
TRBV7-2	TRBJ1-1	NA	ASSLRQEAEAF
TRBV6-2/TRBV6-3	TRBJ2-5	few	ASRGLAFQETQY
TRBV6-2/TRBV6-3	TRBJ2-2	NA	ASTYNRKTGLRNTGELF
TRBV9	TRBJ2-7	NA	ASSVDSGTGPYEQY
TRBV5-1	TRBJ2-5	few	ASSFRRWQQETQY
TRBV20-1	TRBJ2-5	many	SAREPGGSRAAETQY
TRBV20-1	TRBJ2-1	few	SASPPSGRQYNEQF
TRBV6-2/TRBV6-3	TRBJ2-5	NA	ASRRWEQETQY
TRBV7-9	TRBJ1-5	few	ASSFQGSPQPQH
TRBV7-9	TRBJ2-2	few	ASSGASSGELF
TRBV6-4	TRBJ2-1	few	ASQREPNLYNEQF